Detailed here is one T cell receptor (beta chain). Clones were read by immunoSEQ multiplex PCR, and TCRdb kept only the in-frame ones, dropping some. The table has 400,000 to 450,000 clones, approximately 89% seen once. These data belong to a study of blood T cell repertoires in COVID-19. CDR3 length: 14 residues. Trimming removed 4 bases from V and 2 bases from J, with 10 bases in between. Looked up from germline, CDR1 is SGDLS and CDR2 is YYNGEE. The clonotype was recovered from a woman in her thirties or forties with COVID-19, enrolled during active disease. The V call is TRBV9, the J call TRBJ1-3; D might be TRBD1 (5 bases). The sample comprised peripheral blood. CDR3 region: CASSYGQAGNTIYF. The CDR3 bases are TGTGCCAGCAGCTACGGACAAGCTGGAAACACCATATATTTT.